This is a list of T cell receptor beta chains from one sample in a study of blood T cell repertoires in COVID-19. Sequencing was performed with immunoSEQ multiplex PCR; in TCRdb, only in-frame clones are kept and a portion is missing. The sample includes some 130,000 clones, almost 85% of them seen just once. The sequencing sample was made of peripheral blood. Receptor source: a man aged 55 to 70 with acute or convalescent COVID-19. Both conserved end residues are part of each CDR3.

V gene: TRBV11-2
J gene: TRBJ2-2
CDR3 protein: CASSPGIVELFF

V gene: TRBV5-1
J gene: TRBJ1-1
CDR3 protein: CASSLAGNTEAFF

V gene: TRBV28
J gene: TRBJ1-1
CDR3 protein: CASSLVGAARTEAFF

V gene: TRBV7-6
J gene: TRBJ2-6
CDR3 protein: CASSPQVTGANVLTF

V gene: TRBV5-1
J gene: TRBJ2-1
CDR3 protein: CASSVGTRNEQFF

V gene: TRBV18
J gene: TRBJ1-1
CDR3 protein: CASSPRAGSQGDTEAFF

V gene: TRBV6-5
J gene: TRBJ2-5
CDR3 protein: CASSYSRTGGAETQYF

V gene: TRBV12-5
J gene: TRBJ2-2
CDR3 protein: CASEPGQGRIGELFF

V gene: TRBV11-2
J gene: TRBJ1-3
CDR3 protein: CASSPQVDEGNTIYF

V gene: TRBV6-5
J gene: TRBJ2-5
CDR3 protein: CASSYRPSGETQYF

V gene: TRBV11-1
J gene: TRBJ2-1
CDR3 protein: CASSFEAGVEQFF

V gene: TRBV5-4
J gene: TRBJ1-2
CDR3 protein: CASTGGGRTDYGYTF

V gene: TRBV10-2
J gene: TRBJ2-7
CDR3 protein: CASSVGRGFSYEQYF

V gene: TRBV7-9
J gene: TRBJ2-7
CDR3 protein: CASSLARASGSDEQYF

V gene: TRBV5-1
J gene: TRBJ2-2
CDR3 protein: CASGSSGPGAGELFF

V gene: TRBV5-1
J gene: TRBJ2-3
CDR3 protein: CASSFGTGGSSTDTQYF

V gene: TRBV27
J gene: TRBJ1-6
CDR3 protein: CASSLVTEGDSNSPLHF

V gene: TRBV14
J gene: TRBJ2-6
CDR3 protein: CASSQVAGFGANVLTF

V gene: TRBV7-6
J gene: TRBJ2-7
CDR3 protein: CASSLGDEQYF

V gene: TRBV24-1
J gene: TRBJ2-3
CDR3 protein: CATSDKGTSGRAFGDTQYF

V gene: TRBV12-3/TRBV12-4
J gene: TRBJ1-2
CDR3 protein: CASSTAGGYTF

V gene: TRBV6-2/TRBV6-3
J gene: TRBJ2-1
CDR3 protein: CASSYGGSYNEQFF

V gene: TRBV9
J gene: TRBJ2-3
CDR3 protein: CASSIRTGGSTDTQYF

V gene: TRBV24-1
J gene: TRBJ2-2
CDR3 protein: CATQGVYTGELFF

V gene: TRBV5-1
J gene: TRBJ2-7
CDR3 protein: CASSLGPLYEQYF

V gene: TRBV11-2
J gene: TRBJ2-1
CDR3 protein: CASSYTGGRMSAEQFF

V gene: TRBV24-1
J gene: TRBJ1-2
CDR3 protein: CATSDQGQGANYGYTF

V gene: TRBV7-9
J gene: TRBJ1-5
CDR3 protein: CASSRETGLSNQPQHF

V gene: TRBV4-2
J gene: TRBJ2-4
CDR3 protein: CASSPPGQGGKNIQYF

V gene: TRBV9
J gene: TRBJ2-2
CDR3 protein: CASSFRGDTGELFF

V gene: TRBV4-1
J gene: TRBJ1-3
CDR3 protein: CASSQEASSGNTIYF

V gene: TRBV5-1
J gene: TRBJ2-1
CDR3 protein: CASSLPGTGSYNEQFF

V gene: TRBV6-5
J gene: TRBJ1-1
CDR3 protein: CASRRENTEAFF

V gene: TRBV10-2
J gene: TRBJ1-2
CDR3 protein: CASSEGAYYGYTF

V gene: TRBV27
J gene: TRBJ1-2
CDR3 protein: CASSTQGGLGYTF

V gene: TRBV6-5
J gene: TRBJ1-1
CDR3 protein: CASRRGLGTEAFF

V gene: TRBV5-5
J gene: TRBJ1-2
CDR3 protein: CASSPTPGTPYGYTF

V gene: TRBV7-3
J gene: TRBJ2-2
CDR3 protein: CASSLRGRNTGELFF

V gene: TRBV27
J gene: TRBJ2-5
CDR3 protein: CASSLSGETQYF

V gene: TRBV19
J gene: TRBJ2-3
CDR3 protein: CASSMDRAQYF

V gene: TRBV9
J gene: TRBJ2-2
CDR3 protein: CASSVPLAGMNTGELFF

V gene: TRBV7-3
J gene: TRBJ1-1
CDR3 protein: CASSLRGRSTEAFF

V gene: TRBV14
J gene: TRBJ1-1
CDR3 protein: CASSRSGTEAFF

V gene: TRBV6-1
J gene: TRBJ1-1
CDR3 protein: CASSDRARAPEAFF

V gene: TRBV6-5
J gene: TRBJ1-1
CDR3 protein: CASTTGASDTEAFF

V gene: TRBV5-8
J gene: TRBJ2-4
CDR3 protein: CASSLVRLAGENIQYF

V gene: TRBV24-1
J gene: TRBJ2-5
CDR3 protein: CATSDAGGLETQYF

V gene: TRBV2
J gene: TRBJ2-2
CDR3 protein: CASSEGTSSTGELFF

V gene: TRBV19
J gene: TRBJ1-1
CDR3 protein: CASSIGQVNTEAFF

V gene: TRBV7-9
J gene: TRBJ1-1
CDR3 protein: CASRNTGGETEAFF

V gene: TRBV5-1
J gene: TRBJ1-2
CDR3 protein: CASSRSPADGYTF

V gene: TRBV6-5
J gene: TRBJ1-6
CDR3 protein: CASSIRDRVSPLHF

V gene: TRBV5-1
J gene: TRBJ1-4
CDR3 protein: CASTTGQGPPGSEKLFF

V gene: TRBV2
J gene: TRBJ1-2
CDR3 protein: CASRKDRATLYGYTF

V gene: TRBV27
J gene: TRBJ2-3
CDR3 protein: CASSLRDRPEYF

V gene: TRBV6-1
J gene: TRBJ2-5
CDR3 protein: CASSASLAASQETQYF

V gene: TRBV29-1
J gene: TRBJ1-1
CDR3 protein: CSVEGSGTEAFF